This record covers a single TCR beta chain. The data belong to a study of blood T cell repertoires in COVID-19. CDR1 is LGHDT and CDR2 is YNNKEL in the germline V gene (reference sequence). V was clipped by 1 base and J by 3 bases, with 13 bases between them. The CDR3 loop spans 15 amino acids. The table came from immunoSEQ multiplex PCR; TCRdb's copy has only in-frame clones and leaves some out. The sample includes around 220,000 clones, about 90% of them seen just once. The sequence was collected from a woman aged 25 to 45 with acute COVID-19. The specimen sequenced was PBMCs or T cells enriched from blood (not recorded which). The V and J genes are TRBV3-1 (or the pseudogene TRBV3-2) and TRBJ2-7; D uncertain. The CDR3 sequence is CASSQGVAPNYEQYF. CDR3 bases: TGTGCCAGCAGCCAAGGGGTAGCACCGAACTACGAGCAGTACTTC.